These 24 T cell receptor beta chains originate from one sample sequenced in a study of CD8 T cells in ankylosing spondylitis. Points from the study as a whole: Ankylosing spondylitis blood appeared to carry a characteristic TCR beta motif of several highly homologous variants.

TCRdb independently ran MiXCR on the 5' RACE reads; one entry per CDR3 protein. The data hold hundreds of thousands of distinct CDR3 sequences, with roughly 15% observed a single time. Antigen specificity for these receptors is unknown. Material: blood, either unsorted or a sorted T cell fraction (not recorded which). These receptors all stem from a male donor with ankylosing spondylitis.

This chain links TRBV5-1 with TRBJ1-5, with D tentatively TRBD1 (5 bases). The germline V gene encodes CDR1 SGHRS and CDR2 YFSETQ. Trimming shortened V by 4 bases and J by 6 bases, and 17 bases separated the two germline ends. CDR3 length: 15 amino acids. The CDR3: CASSPGGEIRQPQHF. CDR3 DNA sequence: TGCGCCAGCAGCCCTGGAGGGGAAATCCGTCAGCCCCAGCATTTT.

The rearrangement links TRBV7-2 to TRBJ1-6, with D possibly TRBD1 on 6 matching bases. Deletions cut 4 bases from V and 9 bases from J, with 16 bases between. The CDR3 sequence is 15 residues long. Germline CDR1 and CDR2: SGHTA and FQGNSA. This chain's CDR3 is CASSSPGDIRSPLHF. As DNA, the CDR3 is TGTGCCAGCAGCTCCCCCGGGGACATACGTTCACCCCTCCACTTT.

This clonotype was seen a few times. J is TRBJ2-1 and V is TRBV12-3 or TRBV12-4; TRBD1 agrees at 11 bases. The CDR3 spans 15 residues. The V gene end was trimmed by 7 bases and the J gene end by 5 bases; junction bases not matched to a gene: 7. CDR3: CASTTWTGGHNEQFF. DNA of the CDR3: TGTGCCAGCACTACATGGACAGGGGGCCACAATGAGCAGTTCTTC.

This clonotype was observed a handful of times. This rearrangement joins TRBV20-1 to TRBJ2-3; 7 bases line up with TRBD1. Germline-derived CDR1 and CDR2 are DFQATT and SNEGSKA (reference sequence). The CDR3 consists of 15 residues. CDR3 DNA: TGCAGCGCAACCGCCGGGACAGCAATTGCAGATACGCAGTATTTT. Translating it yields CSATAGTAIADTQYF.

This CDR3 is CASSQKEPGMSSYNEQFF. CDR3 coding DNA: TGCGCCAGCAGCCAAAAGGAGCCGGGTATGAGCTCCTACAATGAGCAGTTCTTC. The rearrangement links TRBV4-1 to TRBJ2-1; unclear D gene. The CDR3 spans 18 residues. CDR1 and CDR2 (germline): MGHRA, YSYEKL. Trimming left V 2 bases short and J 0 bases short, with 17 bases between.

This clonotype was observed a handful of times. CDR3 nucleotides: TGTGCTAGTCAAAGTCAGGGGGGCCCCAGAGAGCAGTTCTTC. It yields the protein CASQSQGGPREQFF. The V gene is TRBV12-5, the J gene TRBJ2-1, with a tentative D call TRBD1 (7 bases). Trimming took 8 bases from V and 10 from J, leaving 21 bases between them. This CDR3 spans 14 amino acids. The germline V gene encodes CDR1 LGHNT and CDR2 FRNRAP.

The chain has TRBV20-1 and TRBJ2-5; D remains ambiguous. The CDR3 loop spans 17 amino acids. Deletions cut 3 bases from V and 2 bases from J, with 22 bases between. From germline, CDR1 is DFQATT and CDR2 SNEGSKA (reference sequence). The CDR3 DNA is TGCAGTGCTAGGGGCCTGCTCCCTAGTCCCCAACAAGAGACCCAGTACTTC. It translates to CSARGLLPSPQQETQYF.

The V and J genes are TRBV9 and TRBJ1-3; D ambiguous. The CDR3 loop spans 14 amino acids. The V end lost 4 bases, the J end lost 2 bases, and 10 bases lay between the germline ends. Germline V gene data show CDR1 as SGDLS and CDR2 as YYNGEE. CDR3: CASSPTWTGNTIYF. The CDR3 DNA is TGTGCCAGCAGCCCGACATGGACTGGAAACACCATATATTTT.

This chain connects TRBV12-3 or TRBV12-4 to TRBJ2-6; 13 positions match TRBD2. Germline trimming cut 2 bases from V and 0 bases from J; bases unmatched to any gene: 7. This CDR3 is 20 amino acids long. CDR3 nucleotide sequence: TGTGCCAGCAGTTTAACTAGCGGGGGGGCCCAGATCTCTGGGGCCAACGTCCTGACTTTC. It encodes CASSLTSGGAQISGANVLTF.

This clonotype was recorded at least ten times. CDR3 in DNA: TGTGCCAGCAGCTTAGGGCAGGGGAGTACCTACGAGCAGTACTTC. It translates to CASSLGQGSTYEQYF. The chain uses TRBV11-2 and TRBJ2-7, with a tentative D call TRBD1 (6 bases). Trimming left V 1 base short and J 2 bases short, with 12 bases between. Germline V CDR1 and CDR2: SGHAT, FQNNGV. The CDR3 length is 15 residues.

The genes are TRBV4-1 and TRBJ1-4; 7 nucleotides line up with TRBD1. CDR1 is MGHRA, CDR2 YSYEKL, per germline. CDR3 length equals 19 residues. The V segment lost 4 bases and the J segment 0 bases; nucleotides outside the gene matches: 14. CDR3 in amino acids: CASSPSRRDRRTTNEKLFF. Here the CDR3 DNA reads TGCGCCAGCAGCCCAAGTCGCCGGGACAGACGTACAACTAATGAAAAACTGTTTTTT.

This clonotype occurred a few times. The chain combines TRBV6-6 with TRBJ1-2, with D perhaps TRBD1 (6 bases). The V gene's germline CDR1 is MNHNY and CDR2 SVGAGI (reference sequence). This CDR3 spans 13 amino acids. V was trimmed by 6 bases and J by 1 base, leaving 9 bases between them. The CDR3 coding sequence is TGTGCCAGCAGCCGACAGGATAACTATGGCTACACCTTC. It specifies CASSRQDNYGYTF.

This chain connects TRBV19 to TRBJ2-2; either TRBD1 or TRBD2 may supply D (5 bases each). Germline V gene lookup returns CDR1 LNHDA and CDR2 SQIVND (reference sequence). Trimming removed 6 bases from V and 4 bases from J, with 15 bases in between. The CDR3 totals 15 residues. CDR3 coding DNA: TGTGCCAGTAGCGGGACCAAGCGCGTCACCGGGGAGCTGTTTTTT. It codes for CASSGTKRVTGELFF.

This chain joins TRBV7-2 and TRBJ2-7; 10 nucleotides line up with TRBD2. With V trimmed by 2 bases and J by 2 bases, 6 bases remained unmatched. Germline assignment: CDR1 SGHTA and CDR2 FQGNSA. The CDR3 has 16 amino acids. The CDR3 DNA sequence: TGTGCCAGCAGCTTATCGGCCACTAGCGGGACCTACGAGCAGTACTTC. Protein: CASSLSATSGTYEQYF.

This clonotype was counted a few times. The chain employs TRBV5-1 and TRBJ1-2; 9 positions agree with TRBD1. Germline trimming cut 4 bases from V and 4 bases from J; bases unmatched to any gene: 5. Germline CDR1 reads SGHRS; CDR2 reads YFSETQ. The CDR3 is made up of 14 amino acids. As DNA, the CDR3 is TGCGCCAGCAGCATAGGACAGGGGAGCTATGGCTACACCTTC. This encodes CASSIGQGSYGYTF.

The V and J genes are TRBV10-3 and TRBJ2-5; D unresolved. The germline CDR1 and CDR2 sequences are ENHRY and SYGVKD. This CDR3 comprises 12 residues. The V end was cut by 10 bases, the J end by 5 bases, with 14 bases between. The CDR3 loop is CANHECWETQYF. CDR3 nucleotide sequence: TGTGCCAACCACGAATGCTGGGAGACCCAGTACTTC.

The chain has TRBV7-8 and TRBJ2-3; a weak D match, TRBD1 (6 bases). The V end lost 2 bases, the J end lost 5 bases, and 20 bases lay between the germline ends. The CDR3 runs to 17 residues. Germline V gives CDR1 SGHVS, CDR2 FQNEAQ. The CDR3 DNA reads as TGTGCCAGCAGCTTACCGCCCCCGGGACACCTGAGAGATACGCAGTATTTT. Its protein product is CASSLPPPGHLRDTQYF.

This clonotype has more than one count but fewer than ten. The chain uses TRBV2 and TRBJ1-6; D call uncertain. V lost 2 bases to trimming and J lost 7 bases, with 0 bases between them. Germline V gene sequence: CDR1 SNHLY, CDR2 FYNNEI. The CDR3 extends over 11 amino acids. CDR3 residues: CASSENSPLHF. DNA of the CDR3: TGTGCCAGCAGTGAAAATTCACCCCTCCACTTT.

This clonotype was seen only a few times. The chain links TRBV7-7 to TRBJ2-1, with a weak D call TRBD2 (5 bases). Trimming left V 5 bases short and J 4 bases short, with 9 bases between. CDR3 size: 13 residues. The germline CDR1 and CDR2 sequences are SSHAT and FNYEAQ (reference sequence). Here the CDR3 reads CASSTGNYNEQFF. The CDR3 DNA reads TGTGCCAGCAGCACCGGGAATTACAATGAGCAGTTCTTC.

This clonotype was detected a few times. The J gene is TRBJ2-1, the V gene TRBV7-2, with a weak D call TRBD2 (5 bases). CDR3 size: 15 residues. V was trimmed by 5 bases and J by 4 bases, leaving 15 bases between them. Germline V gene lookup returns CDR1 SGHTA and CDR2 FQGNSA. The DNA for the CDR3 is TGTGCCAGCAGCATCGGGAACTTAAGGTACAATGAGCAGTTCTTC. It yields the protein CASSIGNLRYNEQFF.

CDR3 amino acids: CASRQGSYNEQFF. The CDR3 DNA reads TGTGCCAGTAGACAGGGATCCTACAATGAGCAGTTCTTC. The V call is TRBV19, the J call TRBJ2-1, with a tentative D call TRBD1 (6 bases). This CDR3 spans 13 amino acids. V dropped 6 bases and J dropped 1 base, with 7 bases sitting between them. Germline CDR1 and CDR2: LNHDA and SQIVND (reference sequence).

In this sample, this clonotype turned up a few times. The CDR3 DNA follows: TGTGCCAGCAGCTTTTTTCCAGGAAATGAAAAACTGTTTTTT. This sequence encodes CASSFFPGNEKLFF. The rearrangement uses TRBV7-2 and TRBJ1-4; D is uncertain. CDR3 length: 14 amino acids. Germline V gives CDR1 SGHTA, CDR2 FQGNSA. With 3 bases removed from V and 5 bases from J, the gap between germline ends came to 10 bases.

The chain links TRBV7-2 to TRBJ2-1, with D perhaps given as TRBD1 or TRBD2 (5 bases each). The CDR3 runs to 14 residues. Trimming took 5 bases from V and 4 from J, leaving 12 bases between them. CDR1 SGHTA and CDR2 FQGNSA come from the germline V gene. In DNA form, the CDR3 reads TGTGCCAGCAGCGACCGGGACCATTACAATGAGCAGTTCTTC. It is translated as CASSDRDHYNEQFF. Full variable domain (remainder filled in from reference TRBV7-2 and TRBJ2-1): GAGVSQSPSNKVTEKGKDVELRCDPISGHTALYWYRQSLGQGLEFLIYFQGNSAPDKSGLPSDRFSAERTGGSVSTLTIQRTQQEDSAVYLCASSDRDHYNEQFFGPGTRLTVL.

The rearrangement joins TRBV14 to TRBJ1-1; D remains unclear. Trimming took off 4 bases at V and 8 bases at J, with 17 bases between the two ends. The CDR3 extends over 14 amino acids. Germline V lookup: CDR1 SGHDN, CDR2 FVKESK. The CDR3 region is CASSPYATPSEAFF. The DNA of the CDR3 is TGTGCCAGCAGCCCGTACGCTACGCCCTCAGAAGCTTTCTTT. Looking up the rest from reference TRBV14 and TRBJ1-1 gives the full variable domain: EAGVTQFPSHSVIEKGQTVTLRCDPISGHDNLYWYRRVMGKEIKFLLHFVKESKQDESGMPNNRFLAERTGGTYSTLKVQPAELEDSGVYFCASSPYATPSEAFFGQGTRLTVV.